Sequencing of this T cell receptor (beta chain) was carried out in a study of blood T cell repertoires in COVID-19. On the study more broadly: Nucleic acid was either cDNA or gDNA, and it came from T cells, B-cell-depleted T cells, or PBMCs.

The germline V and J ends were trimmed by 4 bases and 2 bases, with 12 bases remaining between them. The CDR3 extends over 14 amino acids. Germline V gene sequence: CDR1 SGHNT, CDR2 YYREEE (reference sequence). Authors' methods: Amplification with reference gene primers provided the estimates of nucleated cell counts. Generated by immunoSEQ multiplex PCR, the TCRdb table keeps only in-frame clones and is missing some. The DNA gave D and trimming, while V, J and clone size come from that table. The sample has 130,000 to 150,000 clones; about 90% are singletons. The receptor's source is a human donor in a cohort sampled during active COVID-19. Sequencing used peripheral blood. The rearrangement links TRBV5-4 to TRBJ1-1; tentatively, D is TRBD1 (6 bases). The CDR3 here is CASSILQGNTEAFF. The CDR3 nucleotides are TGTGCCAGCAGCATATTACAGGGTAACACTGAAGCTTTCTTT. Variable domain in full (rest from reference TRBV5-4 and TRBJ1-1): ETGVTQSPTHLIKTRGQQVTLRCSSQSGHNTVSWYQQALGQGPQFIFQYYREEENGRGNFPPRFSGLQFPNYSSELNVNALELDDSALYLCASSILQGNTEAFFGQGTRLTVV.